What follows describes a single T cell receptor (beta chain). No antigen is known for it. No much larger clone is present one base from it, and per-base qualities are unavailable. The immunoSEQ Assay, a bias-controlled multiplex PCR, was used to amplify TCRbeta CDR3 regions from genomic DNA. In the original analysis: The number of nucleated cells in each sample was estimated by amplification of reference gene primers within the assay. To quantify the absolute abundance of each unique TCRbeta CDR3 rearrangement, sequence reads were collapsed and filtered. Productive Simpson clonality was computed per sample as the square root of Simpson's diversity index over productive rearrangements. In its TCRdb copy, this immuneACCESS table keeps in-frame sequences only and misses some clones. Where compared with another copy, unresolved V genes explain less than half of these, and the others have no known cause. The V and J calls and clone size are taken from that table; D and trimming were inferred from the DNA. The sample table contains roughly 230,000 clones; only one count was recorded for 80% to 85% of them. Together, the top ten hold roughly 3.1% of the sample.

The data were obtained in a study of blood T cell repertoires in COVID-19 (dated by TCRdb to 2018 to 2020). Describing the broader study: Samples from collaborators originated in the United States, Italy and Spain and spanned both the acute and convalescent phases of COVID-19. The repertoires were made available in a free public database intended to serve as a resource for research on the immune response to SARS-CoV-2. Nearly every sample came with metadata listing a de-identified subject ID, COVID-19 status, age in years and sex. Samples came from the ongoing ImmuneRACE study (first 160 participants) plus 1,254 subjects from 6 global collaborators. The dataset comprised deeply sampled blood TCRbeta repertoires from subjects exposed to, actively infected with, or recovered from COVID-19. Where available, HLA class I and class II types were obtained from metadata supplied by the sample provider rather than from assay-based typing. The material from the prospective study consisted of cDNA or gDNA derived from T cells, B-cell-depleted T cells, or PBMCs.

CDR1 and CDR2 are read off the germline V gene as SGHVS and FNYEAQ. The CDR3 has 16 amino acids, counting the end cysteine and phenylalanine. Solely the CDR3 DNA is kept, with 48 bases framed from the first base. After removal of 0 bases from V and 4 bases from J, the junction retains 3 bases not matched to a gene. What the authors observed across the whole study: Clinical and demographic metadata were provided uncurated, with the amount varying by source and participant.

Participants in the prospective study were aged roughly 18 to 100 years, lived in 24 United States geographic areas, and enrolled through a virtual design. To assign participants to cohorts, the prospective study relied on clinical history that participants themselves reported in a screening survey and a study questionnaire. Recovered participants in ImmuneRACE Cohort 3 were defined as having two consecutive negative NP/OP PCR tests, clearance from a healthcare professional, or resolution of symptoms. Mobile phlebotomists in the prospective study collected whole blood, serum and a nasopharyngeal or oropharyngeal swab from every participant. Prospective study participants could optionally give additional blood draws and questionnaires over a roughly 2-month period. Blood samples from the prospective study were shipped frozen or at room temperature prior to DNA extraction.

This receptor was identified in a man aged 45-65 years who had recovered from COVID-19. This sequence uses TRBV7-6 and TRBJ2-1; 10 junctional bases match TRBD1. The sample taken for sequencing was PBMCs or T cells enriched from blood (not recorded which). The bases read TGTGCCAGCAGCTTAGCGACAGGGGGCGGGTACAATGAGCAGTTCTTC. The resulting protein is CASSLATGGGYNEQFF.